These T cell receptor beta chains were read from a single sample in a study of CD8 T cells in ankylosing spondylitis. TCRdb itself ran the 5' RACE reads through MiXCR, one entry per CDR3 protein. The sample shows approximately 300,000 distinct CDR3 sequences, 20% of them seen only once. The sample consisted of blood, either unsorted or a sorted T cell fraction (not recorded which). Receptor source: a male donor with ankylosing spondylitis or in good health (not recorded which). Both conserved end residues are part of each CDR3. A D gene is named only where the DNA matches it firmly. Clone size appears in some rows only: once, few, many, or a class for an expanded clone.

>TRBJ1-1|TRBD1|TRBV6-5|NA
CASSYWTGEAFF
TGTGCCAGCAGTTACTGGACAGGCGAAGCTTTCTTT
>TRBJ1-6|NA|TRBV12-3/TRBV12-4|few
CASSRGLSSYNSPLHF
TGTGCCAGCAGTAGAGGGCTGAGCTCCTATAATTCACCCCTCCACTTT
>TRBJ2-2|NA|TRBV21-1|NA
CANSLSHATGTRLTGELFF
TGTGCCAACTCACTCTCTCATGCGACGGGAACAAGGTTGACCGGGGAGCTGTTTTTT
>TRBJ1-1|NA|TRBV5-5|many
CASSRDGAGTEAFF
TGTGCCAGCAGCCGAGACGGTGCGGGGACTGAAGCTTTCTTT
>TRBJ2-3|NA|TRBV7-6|NA
CASRRGSRPMGTDTQYF
TGTGCCAGCAGACGGGGCAGCCGGCCTATGGGCACAGATACGCAGTATTTT
>TRBJ2-3|TRBD2|TRBV3-1|many
CASRGLAGGPEDTQYF
TGTGCCAGCAGAGGGCTAGCGGGGGGCCCGGAAGATACGCAGTATTTT
>TRBJ2-3|TRBD2|TRBV6-5|NA
CASSYGGGGTDTQYF
TGTGCCAGCAGTTACGGCGGGGGGGGCACAGATACGCAGTATTTT
>TRBJ1-3|NA|TRBV12-3/TRBV12-4|few
CASSFGGQGNTIYF
TGTGCCAGCAGTTTCGGGGGGCAAGGAAACACCATATATTTT
>TRBJ2-2|TRBD1|TRBV11-2|NA
CASSLFGQGTGELFF
TGTGCCAGCAGCCTTTTTGGACAGGGTACCGGGGAGCTGTTTTTT
>TRBJ2-1|TRBD2|TRBV20-1|NA
CSARGEGISPGTRYNEQFF
TGCAGTGCTAGAGGGGAGGGCATCTCCCCCGGGACTAGGTACAATGAGCAGTTCTTC
>TRBJ1-2|TRBD1|TRBV7-2|NA
CASSPGQDYYGYTF
TGTGCCAGCAGCCCGGGACAGGACTACTATGGCTACACCTTC
>TRBJ2-4|NA|TRBV6-1|NA
CASTRGGGWENIQYF
TGTGCCAGCACGCGCGGAGGGGGTTGGGAAAACATTCAGTACTTC